This TCR beta chain was identified during a study of T cells in Graves' hyperthyroidism and ophthalmopathy. Findings of the study overall: Among thyroid clonotypes expanded above 0.001, most also appeared in blood. Ophthalmopathy, which appeared later, was predicted by the model a median about 6 months before onset.

From RNA transcripts, TCR beta CDR3 regions were amplified. Initially, a first-round RT-PCR of the TCR CDR3 employed the HTBI primer set. TCRdb recomputed calls from the multiplex PCR reads with MiXCR, one row per CDR3 protein. The table records 240,000 or so distinct CDR3 sequences, about a sixth of them present only once. For the diagnoses, clinical symptoms, serum thyroxine and TRAb, thyroid ultrasound and orbital computed tomography were used. The CDR3 totals 16 residues. With 4 bases removed from V and 7 bases from J, the gap between germline ends came to 23 bases. Germline loops: CDR1 SGHNT, CDR2 YENEEA. This clonotype was counted ten times or more. What it binds is unknown.

The specimen sequenced was blood. The clonotype originates from a woman under 30 with Graves' ophthalmopathy. The gene calls are TRBV11-3 and TRBJ2-7; D assignment may be TRBD1 or TRBD2 (5 bases each). The CDR3 coding sequence is TGTGCCAGCAGCTCCAACACGGGACGGGCCGTTCAGGAGCAGTACTTC. The encoded protein is CASSSNTGRAVQEQYF.